A selection of T cell receptor beta chains follows, all from one sample in a study of chemoradiotherapy in HPV16-positive cancers. Libraries were prepared by immunoSEQ multiplex PCR; TCRdb keeps only in-frame clonotypes and omits some of them. The repertoire includes approximately 32,000 clones, roughly 78% of them detected once, and roughly 3.8% sits in the top ten. The specimen was blood, collected from a patient who underwent chemoradiotherapy. The receptor source for this set is a human donor with HPV-associated anogenital cancer. The CDR3 runs from the conserved cysteine through the conserved F or W. Fields, in order: V gene, CDR3 protein.

TRBV10-3 | CAISESLGTGSGGYTF
TRBV11-2 | CASSLGFTEAFF
TRBV18 | CASSPAGGQFNEQFF
TRBV2 | CAEGSSNYGYTF
TRBV7-3 | CASSAEGANVLTF
TRBV4-1 | CASSAQVSYEQYF
TRBV5-1 | CASSLAPLRQDMLEQYF
TRBV7-8 | CASSWGTDHYTF
TRBV7-9 | CASSSRDRTYEQYF
TRBV5-1 | CASSLGLAGNTDTQYF
TRBV7-9 | CASSKSGENTGELFF
TRBV15 | CATSPLAQETQYF
TRBV5-1 | CASSLRESNTGELFF
TRBV5-6 | CASSLGTGSGYTF
TRBV27 | CASSRGEETQYF
TRBV5-4 | CASSLAGSSENTIYF
TRBV10-1 | CASSDEGLRPGDTQYF
TRBV18 | CASSPSVAAGTDTQYF
TRBV7-9 | CALGQGGRDGGYTF
TRBV7-3 | CASSLVGGPGTDTQYF
TRBV9 | CASSVESGVGTLTFF
TRBV29-1 | CSAVEGEGTYEQYF
TRBV4-2 | CASSQDATYTGELFF
TRBV9 | CASSVGLADQETQYF
TRBV7-9 | CASIPPGYRSGNTIYF
TRBV4-1 | CASSLSTGTATTDTQYF
TRBV7-6 | CASSGPDDVEDGYTF
TRBV19 | CASRPGPPSTDTQYF